This T cell receptor (beta chain) was recovered during a study of blood T cell repertoires in COVID-19. Clones were sequenced by immunoSEQ multiplex PCR, and TCRdb holds only the in-frame ones, with some missing. Altogether approximately 110,000 clones are present, roughly 79% being singletons, with the ten largest covering roughly a tenth. The V and J ends lost 3 bases and 7 bases, in that order; junction bases with no gene match: 10. The CDR3 totals 15 residues. The germline V gene encodes CDR1 MNHEY and CDR2 SVGAGI. The V call is TRBV6-5, the J call TRBJ2-7, with 9 nucleotides matching TRBD2. Sequenced input: peripheral blood. The sequence derives from a woman between 65 and 79 years old with acute or convalescent COVID-19. This CDR3 reads CASSYSGGGAWEQYF. The CDR3, as DNA: TGTGCCAGCAGTTATTCCGGCGGGGGGGCCTGGGAGCAGTACTTC.